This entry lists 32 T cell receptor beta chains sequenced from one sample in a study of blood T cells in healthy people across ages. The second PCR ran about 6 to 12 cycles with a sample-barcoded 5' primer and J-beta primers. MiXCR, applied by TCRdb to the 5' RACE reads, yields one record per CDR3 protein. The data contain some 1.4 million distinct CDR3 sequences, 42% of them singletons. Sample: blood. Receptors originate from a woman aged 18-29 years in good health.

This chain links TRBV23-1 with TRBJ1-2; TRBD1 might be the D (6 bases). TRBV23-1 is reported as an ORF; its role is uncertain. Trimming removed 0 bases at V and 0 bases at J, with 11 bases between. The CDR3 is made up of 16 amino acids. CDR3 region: CASSQSRQASNYGYTF. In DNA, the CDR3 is TGCGCCAGCAGTCAATCCCGACAGGCCTCTAACTATGGCTACACCTTC.

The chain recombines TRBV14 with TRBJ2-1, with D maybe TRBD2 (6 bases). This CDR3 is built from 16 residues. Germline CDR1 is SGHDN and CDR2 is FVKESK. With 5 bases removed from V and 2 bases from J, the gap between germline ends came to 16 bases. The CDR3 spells CASSKVPGLAYNEQFF. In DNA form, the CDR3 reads TGTGCCAGCAGCAAAGTACCGGGACTTGCCTACAATGAGCAGTTCTTC.

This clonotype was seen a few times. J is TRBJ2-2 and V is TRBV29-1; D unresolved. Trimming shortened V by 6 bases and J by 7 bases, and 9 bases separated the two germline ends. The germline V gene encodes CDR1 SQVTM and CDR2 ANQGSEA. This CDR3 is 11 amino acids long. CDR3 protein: CSVRSVGELFF. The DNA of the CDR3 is TGCAGCGTGCGTAGTGTCGGGGAGCTGTTTTTT.

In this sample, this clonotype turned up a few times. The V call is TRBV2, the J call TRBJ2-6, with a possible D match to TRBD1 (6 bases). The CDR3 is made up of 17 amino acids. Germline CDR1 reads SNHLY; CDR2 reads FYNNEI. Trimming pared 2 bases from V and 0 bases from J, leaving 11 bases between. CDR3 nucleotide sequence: TGTGCCAGCAGTGAATATGGGGGCATCTCTGGGGCCAACGTCCTGACTTTC. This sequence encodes CASSEYGGISGANVLTF.

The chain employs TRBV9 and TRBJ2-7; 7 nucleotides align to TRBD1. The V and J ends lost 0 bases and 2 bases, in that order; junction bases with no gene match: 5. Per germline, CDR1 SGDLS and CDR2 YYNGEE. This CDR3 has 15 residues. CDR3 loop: CASSVEGQSTYEQYF. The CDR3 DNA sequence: TGTGCCAGCAGCGTAGAGGGACAGAGTACCTACGAGCAGTACTTC.

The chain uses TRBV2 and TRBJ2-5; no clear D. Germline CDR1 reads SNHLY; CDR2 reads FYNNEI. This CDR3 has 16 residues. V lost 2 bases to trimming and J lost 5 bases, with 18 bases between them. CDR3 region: CASSENDDPQRETQYF. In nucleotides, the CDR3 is TGTGCCAGCAGTGAAAATGATGACCCCCAACGGGAGACCCAGTACTTC.

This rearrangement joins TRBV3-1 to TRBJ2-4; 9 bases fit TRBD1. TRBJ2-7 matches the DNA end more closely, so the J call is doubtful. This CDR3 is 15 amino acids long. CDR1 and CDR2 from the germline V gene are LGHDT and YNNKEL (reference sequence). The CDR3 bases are TGTGCCAGCAGCTCCCCGGGACAGGGTCACTCCGAGCAGTACTTC. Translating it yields CASSSPGQGHSEQYF.

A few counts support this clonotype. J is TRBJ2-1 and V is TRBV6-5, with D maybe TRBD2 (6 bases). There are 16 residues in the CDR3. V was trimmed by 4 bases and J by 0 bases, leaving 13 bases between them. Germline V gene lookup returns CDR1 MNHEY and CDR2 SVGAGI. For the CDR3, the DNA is TGTGCCAGCAGTTGGGACTCAACGGGCTCCTACAATGAGCAGTTCTTC. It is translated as CASSWDSTGSYNEQFF.

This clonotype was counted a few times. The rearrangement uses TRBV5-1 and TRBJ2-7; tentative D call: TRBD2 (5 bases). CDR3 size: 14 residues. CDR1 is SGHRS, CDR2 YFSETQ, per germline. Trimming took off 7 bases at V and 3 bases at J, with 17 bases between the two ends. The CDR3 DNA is TGCGCCAGCTCTCCTGGAGGCGATGACTACGAGCAGTACTTC. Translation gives CASSPGGDDYEQYF.

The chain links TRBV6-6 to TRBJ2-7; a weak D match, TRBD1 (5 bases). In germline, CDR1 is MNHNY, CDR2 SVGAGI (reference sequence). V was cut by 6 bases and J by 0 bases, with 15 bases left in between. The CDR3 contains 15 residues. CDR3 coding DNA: TGTGCCAGCAGGCCCTTAAGGACAAGCTCCTACGAGCAGTACTTC. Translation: CASRPLRTSSYEQYF.

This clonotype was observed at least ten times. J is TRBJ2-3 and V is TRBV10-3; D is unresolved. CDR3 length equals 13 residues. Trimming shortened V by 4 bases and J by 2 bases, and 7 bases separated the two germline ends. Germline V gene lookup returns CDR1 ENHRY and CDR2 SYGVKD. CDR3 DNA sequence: TGTGCCATCAGTGCCTTATACACAGATACGCAGTATTTT. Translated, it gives CAISALYTDTQYF.

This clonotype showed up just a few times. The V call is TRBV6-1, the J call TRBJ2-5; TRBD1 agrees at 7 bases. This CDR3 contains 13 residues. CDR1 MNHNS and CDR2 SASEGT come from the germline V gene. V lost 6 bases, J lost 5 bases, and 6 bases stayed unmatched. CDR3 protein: CASSATGRETQYF. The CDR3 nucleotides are TGTGCCAGCAGCGCGACAGGGCGGGAGACCCAGTACTTC.

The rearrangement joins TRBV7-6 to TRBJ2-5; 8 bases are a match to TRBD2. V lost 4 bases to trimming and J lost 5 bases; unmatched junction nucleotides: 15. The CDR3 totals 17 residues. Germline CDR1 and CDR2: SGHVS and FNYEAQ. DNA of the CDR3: TGTGCCAGCAGCTCCTTACTAGCGGCCAACTTCGGGGAGACCCAGTACTTC. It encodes CASSSLLAANFGETQYF.

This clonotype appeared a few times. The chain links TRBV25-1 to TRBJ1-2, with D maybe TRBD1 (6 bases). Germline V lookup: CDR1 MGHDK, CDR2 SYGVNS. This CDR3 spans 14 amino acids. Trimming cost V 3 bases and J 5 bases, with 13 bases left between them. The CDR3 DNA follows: TGTGCCAGCAGTGAGACAGGCGGTCGTTATGGCTACACCTTC. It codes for CASSETGGRYGYTF.

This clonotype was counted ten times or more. The CDR3 DNA sequence: TGTGCCAGCAGTTCCCCCGGTAGGTGGGAGCAGTACTTC. This encodes CASSSPGRWEQYF. The chain links TRBV28 to TRBJ2-7, with D unresolved. The CDR3 has 13 residues. CDR1 is MDHEN, CDR2 SYDVKM, per germline. Trimming took off 4 bases at V and 7 bases at J, with 14 bases between the two ends.

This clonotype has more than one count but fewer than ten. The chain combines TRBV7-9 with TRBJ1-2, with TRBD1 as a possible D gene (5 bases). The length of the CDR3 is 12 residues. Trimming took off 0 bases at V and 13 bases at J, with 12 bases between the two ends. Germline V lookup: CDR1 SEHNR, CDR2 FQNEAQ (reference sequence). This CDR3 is CASSLAGTSFTF. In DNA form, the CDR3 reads TGTGCCAGCAGCTTAGCCGGGACCTCCTTCACCTTC. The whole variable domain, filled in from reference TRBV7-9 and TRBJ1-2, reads DTGVSQNPRHKITKRGQNVTFRCDPISEHNRLYWYRQTLGQGPEFLTYFQNEAQLEKSRLLSDRFSAERPKGSFSTLEIQRTEQGDSAMYLCASSLAGTSFTFGSGTRLTVV.

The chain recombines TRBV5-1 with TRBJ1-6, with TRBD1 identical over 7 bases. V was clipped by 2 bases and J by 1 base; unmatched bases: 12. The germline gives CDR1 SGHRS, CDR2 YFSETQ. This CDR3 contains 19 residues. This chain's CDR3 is CASSLGRSDRSSYNSPLHF. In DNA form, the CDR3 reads TGCGCCAGCAGCTTAGGGCGATCGGACAGGAGTTCCTATAATTCACCCCTCCACTTT.

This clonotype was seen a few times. The CDR3: CSAREVRGGYSNQPQHF. In nucleotides, the CDR3 is TGCAGTGCTAGAGAGGTGCGGGGGGGCTATAGCAATCAGCCCCAGCATTTT. The rearrangement links TRBV20-1 to TRBJ1-5, with D possibly matching TRBD1 (6 bases). The CDR3 has 17 amino acids. V lost 0 bases and J 0 bases, leaving 15 bases between the germline ends. CDR1 DFQATT and CDR2 SNEGSKA come from the germline V gene (reference sequence).

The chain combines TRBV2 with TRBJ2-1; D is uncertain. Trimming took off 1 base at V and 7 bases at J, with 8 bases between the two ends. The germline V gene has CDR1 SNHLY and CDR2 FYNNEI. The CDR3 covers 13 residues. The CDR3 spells CASSEEVRNEQFF. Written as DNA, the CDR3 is TGTGCCAGCAGTGAAGAGGTACGGAATGAGCAGTTCTTC. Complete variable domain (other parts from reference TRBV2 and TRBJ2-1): EPEVTQTPSHQVTQMGQEVILRCVPISNHLYFYWYRQILGQKVEFLVSFYNNEISEKSEIFDDQFSVERPDGSNFTLKIRSTKLEDSAMYFCASSEEVRNEQFFGPGTRLTVL.

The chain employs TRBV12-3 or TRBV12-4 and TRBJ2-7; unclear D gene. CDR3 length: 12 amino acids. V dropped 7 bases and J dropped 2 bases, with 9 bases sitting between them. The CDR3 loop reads CASTPNPYEQYF. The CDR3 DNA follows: TGTGCCAGCACCCCGAATCCCTACGAGCAGTACTTC.

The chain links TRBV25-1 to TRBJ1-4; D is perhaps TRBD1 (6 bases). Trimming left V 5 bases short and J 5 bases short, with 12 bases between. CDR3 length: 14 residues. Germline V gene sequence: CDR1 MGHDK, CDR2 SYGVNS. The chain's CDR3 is CASSPTGYNEKLFF. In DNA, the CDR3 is TGTGCCAGCAGTCCGACAGGATACAATGAAAAACTGTTTTTT.

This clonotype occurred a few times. The DNA of the CDR3 is TGTGCCATCAGTGGGACAGGGACAGAGACCCAGTACTTC. Translating gives CAISGTGTETQYF. This rearrangement joins TRBV10-3 to TRBJ2-5; TRBD1 matches 8 bases. Germline V gene sequence: CDR1 ENHRY, CDR2 SYGVKD. V shed 4 bases and J 4 bases; nucleotides not matched to a gene: 2. This CDR3 region has 13 residues.

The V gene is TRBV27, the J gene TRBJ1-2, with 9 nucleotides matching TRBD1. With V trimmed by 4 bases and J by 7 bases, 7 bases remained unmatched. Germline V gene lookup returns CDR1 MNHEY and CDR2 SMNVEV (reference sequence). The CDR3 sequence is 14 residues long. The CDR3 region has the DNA TGTGCCAGCAGTTCCGGGGACAGGGTCTCTGGCTACACCTTC. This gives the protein CASSSGDRVSGYTF.

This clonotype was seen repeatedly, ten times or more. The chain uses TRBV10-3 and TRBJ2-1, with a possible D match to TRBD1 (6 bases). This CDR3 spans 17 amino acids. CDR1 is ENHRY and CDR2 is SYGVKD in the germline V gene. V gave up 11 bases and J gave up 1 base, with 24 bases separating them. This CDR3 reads CAVIRDKTQGSYNEQFF. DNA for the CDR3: TGTGCCGTCATTCGGGACAAGACCCAGGGGTCCTACAATGAGCAGTTCTTC.

The CDR3 bases are TGCAGCGTTGAAGATATGGTTAGCGGGGTCAGTTCTGGAGATACGCAGTATTTT. Translated: CSVEDMVSGVSSGDTQYF. This chain links TRBV29-1 with TRBJ2-3; 8 nucleotides align to TRBD2. The length of the CDR3 is 18 residues. V lost 0 bases, J lost 5 bases, and 16 bases stayed unmatched. CDR1 SQVTM and CDR2 ANQGSEA come from the germline V gene.

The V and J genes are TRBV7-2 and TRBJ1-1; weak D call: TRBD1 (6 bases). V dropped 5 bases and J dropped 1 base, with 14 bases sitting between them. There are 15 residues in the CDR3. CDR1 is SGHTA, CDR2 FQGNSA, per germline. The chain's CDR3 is CASSQTGTPNTEAFF. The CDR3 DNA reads TGTGCCAGCAGCCAAACAGGGACACCGAACACTGAAGCTTTCTTT.

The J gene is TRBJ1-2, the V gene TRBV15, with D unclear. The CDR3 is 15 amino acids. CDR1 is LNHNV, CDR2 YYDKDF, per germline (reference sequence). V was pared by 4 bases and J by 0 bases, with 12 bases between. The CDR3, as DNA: TGTGCCACCAGCACTAACTCAGGCGCTAACTATGGCTACACCTTC. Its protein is CATSTNSGANYGYTF.

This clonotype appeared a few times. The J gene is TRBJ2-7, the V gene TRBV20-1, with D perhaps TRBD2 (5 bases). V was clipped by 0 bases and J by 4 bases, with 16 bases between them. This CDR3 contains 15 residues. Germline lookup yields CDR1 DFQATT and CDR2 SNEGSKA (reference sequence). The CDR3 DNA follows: TGCAGTGCTAGAGATGGAGGTACCAGTTTATACGAGCAGTACTTC. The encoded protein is CSARDGGTSLYEQYF.

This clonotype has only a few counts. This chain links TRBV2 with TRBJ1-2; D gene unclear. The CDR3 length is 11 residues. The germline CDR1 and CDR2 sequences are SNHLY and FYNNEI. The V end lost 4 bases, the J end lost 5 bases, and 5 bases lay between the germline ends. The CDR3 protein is CASSVEYGYTF. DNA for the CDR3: TGTGCCAGCAGTGTGGAGTATGGCTACACCTTC.

Here the CDR3 DNA reads TGTGCCAGCAGTTGGGATAGCCCGGGACAGGGAAGGGAGTACGAGCAGTACTTC. It specifies CASSWDSPGQGREYEQYF. This chain links TRBV27 with TRBJ2-7; TRBD1 agrees at 9 bases. The trim removed 4 bases at V and 4 bases at J, leaving 17 bases unmatched. Germline V gene sequence: CDR1 MNHEY, CDR2 SMNVEV (reference sequence). The CDR3 totals 18 residues.

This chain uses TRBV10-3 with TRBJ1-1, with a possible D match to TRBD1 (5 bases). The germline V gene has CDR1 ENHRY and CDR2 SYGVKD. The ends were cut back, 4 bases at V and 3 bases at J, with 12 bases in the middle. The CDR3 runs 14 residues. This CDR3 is CAISVGRGDTEAFF. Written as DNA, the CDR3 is TGTGCCATCAGTGTGGGACGGGGGGACACTGAAGCTTTCTTT.

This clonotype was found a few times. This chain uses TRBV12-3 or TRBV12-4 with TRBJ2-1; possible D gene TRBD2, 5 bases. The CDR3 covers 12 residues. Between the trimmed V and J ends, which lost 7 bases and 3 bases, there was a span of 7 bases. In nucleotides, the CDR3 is TGTGCCAGCAAAGCGGACTACAATGAGCAGTTCTTC. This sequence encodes CASKADYNEQFF.